The 6 T cell receptor beta chains below all came from one sample that was sequenced in a study of T cell clones after liver transplantation. Clones were read by immunoSEQ multiplex PCR, and TCRdb kept only the in-frame ones, dropping some. The sample carries 65,000 to 80,000 clones, about four fifths recorded once. This specimen was CD4+ T cells from blood, taken before liver transplant. The receptors were gathered from a human donor who received a liver transplant.

The J gene is TRBJ2-3, the V gene TRBV2; 14 bases agree with TRBD2. Germline V gene lookup returns CDR1 SNHLY and CDR2 FYNNEI. Unmatched junction bases numbered 3, after V lost 3 bases and J lost 4 bases. The CDR3 is made up of 16 amino acids. CDR3 protein: CASSEGLAGDADTQYF. The DNA for the CDR3 is TGTGCCAGCAGTGAGGGACTAGCGGGAGACGCAGATACGCAGTATTTT.

The chain has TRBV11-3 and TRBJ2-1; no definite D call. Trimming removed 5 bases from V and 9 bases from J, with 8 bases in between. The CDR3 extends over 11 amino acids. From germline, CDR1 is SGHNT and CDR2 YENEEA. The CDR3 protein is CASSLGGEQFF. The CDR3 DNA follows: TGTGCCAGCAGCCTAGGTGGTGAGCAGTTCTTC.

The chain is built from TRBV7-2 and TRBJ1-1; TRBD1 matches at 7 bases. Germline CDR1 is SGHTA and CDR2 is FQGNSA. With V trimmed by 2 bases and J by 5 bases, 8 bases remained unmatched. This CDR3 contains 15 residues. CDR3 sequence reads: CASSLLLPGGTEAFF. CDR3 sequence (DNA): TGTGCCAGCAGCTTACTTTTGCCAGGGGGGACTGAAGCTTTCTTT.

The chain joins TRBV7-9 to TRBJ1-4, with unresolved D. The germline CDR1 and CDR2 sequences are SEHNR and FQNEAQ (reference sequence). CDR3 length: 12 amino acids. Trimming shortened V by 5 bases and J by 8 bases, and 9 bases separated the two germline ends. CDR3 nucleotide sequence: TGTGCCAGCAGCCGAGGAGGCGAAAAACTGTTTTTT. This codes for CASSRGGEKLFF.

The rearrangement joins TRBV7-9 to TRBJ2-1, with a tentative D call TRBD2 (6 bases). The CDR3 is made up of 17 amino acids. CDR1 and CDR2 (germline): SEHNR, FQNEAQ (reference sequence). Trimming removed 6 bases at V and 0 bases at J, with 18 bases between. CDR3 bases: TGTGCCAGCAGGGGCCGCGGGACCCAGAGCTCCTACAATGAGCAGTTCTTC. Protein sequence: CASRGRGTQSSYNEQFF.

The chain is built from TRBV5-5 and TRBJ1-3, with 9 positions matching TRBD1. Germline V gene lookup returns CDR1 SGHKS and CDR2 YYEKEE (reference sequence). The V gene end was trimmed by 2 bases and the J gene end by 3 bases; junction bases not matched to a gene: 9. The CDR3 is 17 amino acids. The CDR3 reads CASSFRRGQGIGNTIYF. The CDR3 bases are TGTGCCAGCAGCTTCCGGAGGGGACAGGGAATTGGAAACACCATATATTTT.